This paragraph covers one TCR beta chain sequence. Its antigen is unidentified. Sorted-subset replicate PCRs used 150 to 200 ng of genomic DNA. This amount corresponded to 30,000 to 35,000 T cell genomes. Here immunoSEQ multiplex PCR was the method, and the copy in TCRdb shows in-frame clones only, minus some. The sample consists of under 2,500,000 clones, almost 96% of them appearing once. This entry comes from a study of shared clonotypes between healthy human individuals. Findings and limits, study-wide: Represented diversity, genetic and exposure-history alike, was limited by few donors.

CDR1 and CDR2 from the germline V gene are GTSNPN and SVGIG (reference sequence). Trimming took 2 bases from V and 8 from J; bases not matched to a gene: 6. The CDR3 runs 16 residues. This receptor was obtained from a man in his late teens or twenties in good health. Sequenced sample: naive CD4+ T cells sorted from blood. Subset reported: CD45RA+ positively selected. This chain uses TRBV30 with TRBJ2-1, with 16 bases that match TRBD2. CDR3 in amino acids: CAWSPGLAGGPDEQFF. In nucleotides, the CDR3 is TGTGCCTGGAGTCCGGGACTAGCGGGGGGGCCGGATGAGCAGTTCTTC.